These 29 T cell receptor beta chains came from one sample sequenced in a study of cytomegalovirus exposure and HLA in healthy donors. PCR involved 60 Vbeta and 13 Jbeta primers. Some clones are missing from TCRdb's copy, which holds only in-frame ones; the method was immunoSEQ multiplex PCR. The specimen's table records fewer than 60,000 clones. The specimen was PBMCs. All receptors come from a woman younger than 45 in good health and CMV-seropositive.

CDR3 amino acids: CASSVGGGRTNEKLFF. Written as DNA, the CDR3 is TGTGCCAGCAGCGTAGGAGGGGGACGGACTAATGAAAAACTGTTTTTT. The rearrangement uses TRBV9 and TRBJ1-4; possibly TRBD1 for D (6 bases). The CDR3 totals 16 residues. The V gene lost 0 bases and the J gene lost 2 bases, with 11 bases spanning the gap. Germline loops: CDR1 SGDLS, CDR2 YYNGEE.

The CDR3 DNA reads TGTGCCAGCAGTGGAAGGGGCCCGGGGGGGGAAAAACTGTTTTTT. Translating it yields CASSGRGPGGEKLFF. The J gene is TRBJ1-4, the V gene TRBV6-1; D is possibly TRBD1 (5 bases). The V end lost 4 bases, the J end lost 8 bases, and 17 bases lay between the germline ends. Per the germline V gene, CDR1 is MNHNS and CDR2 is SASEGT. This CDR3 comprises 15 residues.

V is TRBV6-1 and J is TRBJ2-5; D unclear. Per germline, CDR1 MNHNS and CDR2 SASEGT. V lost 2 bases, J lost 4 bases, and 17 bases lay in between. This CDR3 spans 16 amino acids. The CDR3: CASSERRRLVGETQYF. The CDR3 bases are TGTGCCAGCAGTGAAAGGCGGCGCCTCGTCGGAGAGACCCAGTACTTC.

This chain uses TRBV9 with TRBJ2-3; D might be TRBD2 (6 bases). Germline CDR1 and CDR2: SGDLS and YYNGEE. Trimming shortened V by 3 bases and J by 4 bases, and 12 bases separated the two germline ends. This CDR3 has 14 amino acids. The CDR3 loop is CASSALTSADTQYF. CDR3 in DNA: TGTGCCAGCAGCGCCTTGACTAGTGCAGATACGCAGTATTTT.

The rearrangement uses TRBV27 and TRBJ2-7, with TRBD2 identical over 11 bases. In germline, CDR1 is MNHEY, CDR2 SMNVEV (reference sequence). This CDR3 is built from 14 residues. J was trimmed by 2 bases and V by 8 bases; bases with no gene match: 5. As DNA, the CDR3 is TGTGCCAGCGGACTAGCGGGCGTCACCTACGAGCAGTACTTC. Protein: CASGLAGVTYEQYF.

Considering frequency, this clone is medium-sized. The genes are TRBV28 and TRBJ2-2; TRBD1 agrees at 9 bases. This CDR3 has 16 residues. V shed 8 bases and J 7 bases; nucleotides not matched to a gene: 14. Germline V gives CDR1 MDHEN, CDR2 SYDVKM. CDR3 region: CASLDPSDRGSGELFF. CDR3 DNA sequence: TGTGCCAGCCTCGACCCCTCGGACAGGGGCAGCGGGGAGCTGTTTTTT. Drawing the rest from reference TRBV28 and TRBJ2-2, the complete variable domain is DVKVTQSSRYLVKRTGEKVFLECVQDMDHENMFWYRQDPGLGLRLIYFSYDVKMKEKGDIPEGYSVSREKKERFSLILESASTNQTSMYLCASLDPSDRGSGELFFGEGSRLTVL.

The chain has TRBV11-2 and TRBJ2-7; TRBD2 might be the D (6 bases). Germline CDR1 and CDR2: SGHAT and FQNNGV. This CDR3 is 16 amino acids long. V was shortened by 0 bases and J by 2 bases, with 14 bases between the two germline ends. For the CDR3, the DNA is TGTGCCAGCAGCTTAGACCTTATAGCGGATACCTACGAGCAGTACTTC. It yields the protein CASSLDLIADTYEQYF.

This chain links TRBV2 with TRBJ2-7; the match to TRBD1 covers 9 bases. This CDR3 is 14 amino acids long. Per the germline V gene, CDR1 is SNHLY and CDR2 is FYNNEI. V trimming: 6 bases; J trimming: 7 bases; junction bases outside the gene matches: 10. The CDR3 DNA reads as TGTGCCAGCAGGACCGGGACAGGGTCCATGGAGCAGTACTTC. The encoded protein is CASRTGTGSMEQYF.

This CDR3 reads CASSPRGTEAFF. Here the CDR3 DNA reads TGTGCCAGCTCTCCGAGGGGGACTGAAGCTTTCTTT. The chain combines TRBV9 with TRBJ1-1; TRBD1 is a possible D gene (6 bases). CDR1 and CDR2 (germline): SGDLS, YYNGEE. V lost 7 bases to trimming and J lost 5 bases, with 12 bases between them. This CDR3 comprises 12 residues.

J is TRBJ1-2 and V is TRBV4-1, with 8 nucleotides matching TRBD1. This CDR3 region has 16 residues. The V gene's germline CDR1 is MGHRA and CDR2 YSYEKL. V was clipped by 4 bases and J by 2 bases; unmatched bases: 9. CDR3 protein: CASSRLTGTGNYGYTF. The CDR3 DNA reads TGCGCCAGCAGCCGATTAACCGGGACAGGCAACTATGGCTACACCTTC.

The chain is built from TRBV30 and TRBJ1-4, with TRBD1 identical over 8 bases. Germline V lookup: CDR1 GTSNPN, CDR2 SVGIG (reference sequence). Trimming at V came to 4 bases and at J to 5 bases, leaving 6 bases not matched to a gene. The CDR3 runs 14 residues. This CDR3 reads CAWNPGGGNEKLFF. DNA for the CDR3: TGTGCCTGGAACCCAGGGGGCGGCAATGAAAAACTGTTTTTT.

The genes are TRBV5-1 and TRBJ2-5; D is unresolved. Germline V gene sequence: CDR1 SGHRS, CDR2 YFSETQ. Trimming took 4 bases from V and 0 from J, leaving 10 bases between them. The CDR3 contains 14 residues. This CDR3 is CASSNTDNQETQYF. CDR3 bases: TGCGCCAGCAGCAACACCGACAACCAAGAGACCCAGTACTTC.

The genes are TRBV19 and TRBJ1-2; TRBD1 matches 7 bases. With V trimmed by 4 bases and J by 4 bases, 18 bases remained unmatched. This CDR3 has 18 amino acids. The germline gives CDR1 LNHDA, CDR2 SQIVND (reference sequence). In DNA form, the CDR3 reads TGTGCCAGTAGTACCAGCCGGGACAGAAGGTCCCCAATCTATGGCTACACCTTC. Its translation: CASSTSRDRRSPIYGYTF.

CDR3 residues: CASSPEAVGQETQYF. The CDR3 nucleotides are TGTGCCAGCTCACCGGAGGCGGTGGGCCAAGAGACCCAGTACTTC. The rearrangement links TRBV18 to TRBJ2-5, with D possibly TRBD2 on 5 matching bases. Germline lookup yields CDR1 KGHSH and CDR2 LQKENI. This CDR3 is 15 amino acids long. Trimming shortened V by 3 bases and J by 1 base, and 12 bases separated the two germline ends. Full variable domain (remainder filled in from reference TRBV18 and TRBJ2-5): NAGVMQNPRHLVRRRGQEARLRCSPMKGHSHVYWYRQLPEEGLKFMVYLQKENIIDESGMPKERFSAEFPKEGPSILRIQQVVRGDSAAYFCASSPEAVGQETQYFGPGTRLLVL.

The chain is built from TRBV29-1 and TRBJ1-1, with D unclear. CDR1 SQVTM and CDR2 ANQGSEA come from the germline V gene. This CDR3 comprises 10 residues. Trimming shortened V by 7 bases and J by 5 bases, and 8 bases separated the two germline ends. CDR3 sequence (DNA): TGCAGCGACGGAGGGACTGAAGCTTTCTTT. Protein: CSDGGTEAFF.

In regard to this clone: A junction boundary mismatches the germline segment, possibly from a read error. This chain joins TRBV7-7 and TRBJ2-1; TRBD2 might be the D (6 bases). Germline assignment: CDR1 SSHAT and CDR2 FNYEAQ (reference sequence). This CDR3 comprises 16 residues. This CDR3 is CASSFSLAAPYNEQFF. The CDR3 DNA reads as TGTGCTAGCAGCTTCTCACTAGCTGCCCCCTACAATGAGCAGTTCTTC.

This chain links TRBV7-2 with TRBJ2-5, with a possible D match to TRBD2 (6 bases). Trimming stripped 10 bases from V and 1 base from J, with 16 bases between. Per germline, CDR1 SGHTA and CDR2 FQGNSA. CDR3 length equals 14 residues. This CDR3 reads CATAPGGSQETQYF. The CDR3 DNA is TGTGCCACCGCACCCGGGGGTTCCCAAGAGACCCAGTACTTC.

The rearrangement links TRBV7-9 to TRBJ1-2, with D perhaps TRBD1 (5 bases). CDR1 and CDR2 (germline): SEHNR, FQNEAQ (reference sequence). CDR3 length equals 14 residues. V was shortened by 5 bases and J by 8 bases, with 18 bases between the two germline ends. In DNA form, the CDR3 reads TGTGCCAGCAGCCTCACACTGGGGGGGAACGGCTACACCTTC. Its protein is CASSLTLGGNGYTF.

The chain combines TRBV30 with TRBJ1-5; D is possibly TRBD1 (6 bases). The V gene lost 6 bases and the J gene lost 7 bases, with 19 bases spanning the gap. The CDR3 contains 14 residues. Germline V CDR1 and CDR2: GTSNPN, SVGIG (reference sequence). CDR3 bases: TGTGCCTGCGATAAACCGGGACAAAGCCAGCCCCAGCATTTT. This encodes CACDKPGQSQPQHF.

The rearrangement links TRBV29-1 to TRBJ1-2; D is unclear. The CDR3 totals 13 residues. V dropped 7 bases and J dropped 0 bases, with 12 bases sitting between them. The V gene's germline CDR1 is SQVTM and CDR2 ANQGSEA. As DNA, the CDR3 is TGCAGCGCTGGGTTGGAGGCTAACTATGGCTACACCTTC. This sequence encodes CSAGLEANYGYTF.

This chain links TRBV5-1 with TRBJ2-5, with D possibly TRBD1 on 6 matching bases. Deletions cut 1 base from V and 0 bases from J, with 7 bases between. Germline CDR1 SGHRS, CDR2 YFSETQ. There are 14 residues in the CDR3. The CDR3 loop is CASSLKGDQETQYF. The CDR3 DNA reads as TGCGCCAGCAGCTTGAAGGGGGACCAAGAGACCCAGTACTTC.

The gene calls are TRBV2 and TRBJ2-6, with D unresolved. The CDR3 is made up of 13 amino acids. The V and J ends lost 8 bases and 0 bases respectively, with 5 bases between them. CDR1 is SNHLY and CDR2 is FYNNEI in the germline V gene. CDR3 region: CASRLSGANVLTF. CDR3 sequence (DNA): TGTGCCAGCCGTCTCTCTGGGGCCAACGTCCTGACTTTC.

The CDR3 bases are TGTGCCAGCAGTGGCGTAGACGAGCAGTACTTC. Translating gives CASSGVDEQYF. The V and J genes are TRBV6-1 and TRBJ2-7; the D is unclear. CDR1 and CDR2 from the germline V gene are MNHNS and SASEGT. This CDR3 is 11 amino acids long. V was clipped by 4 bases and J by 5 bases, with 6 bases between them.

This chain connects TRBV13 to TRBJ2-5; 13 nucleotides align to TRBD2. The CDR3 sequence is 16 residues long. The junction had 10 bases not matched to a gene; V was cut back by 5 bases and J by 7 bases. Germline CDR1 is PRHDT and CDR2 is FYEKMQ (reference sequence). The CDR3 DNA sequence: TGTGCCAGCAGCACTCGGACTAGCGGGGGAATCGGGACCCAGTACTTC. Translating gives CASSTRTSGGIGTQYF.

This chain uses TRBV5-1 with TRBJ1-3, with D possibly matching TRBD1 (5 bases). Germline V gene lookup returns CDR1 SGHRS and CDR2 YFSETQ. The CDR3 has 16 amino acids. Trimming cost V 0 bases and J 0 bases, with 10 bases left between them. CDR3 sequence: CASSLEQGDSGNTIYF. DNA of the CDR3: TGCGCCAGCAGCTTGGAGCAGGGCGACTCTGGAAACACCATATATTTT.

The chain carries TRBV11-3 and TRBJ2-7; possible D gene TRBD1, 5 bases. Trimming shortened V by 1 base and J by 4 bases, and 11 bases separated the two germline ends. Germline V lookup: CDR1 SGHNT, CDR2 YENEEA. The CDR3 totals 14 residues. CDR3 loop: CASSLVRTNYEQYF. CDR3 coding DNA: TGTGCCAGCAGCTTAGTCAGGACAAATTACGAGCAGTACTTC.

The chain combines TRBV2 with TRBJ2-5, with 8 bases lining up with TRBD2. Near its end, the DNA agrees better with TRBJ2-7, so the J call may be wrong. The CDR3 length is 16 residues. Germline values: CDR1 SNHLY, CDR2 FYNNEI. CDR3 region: CASSEPAGAPSYEQYF. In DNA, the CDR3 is TGTGCCAGCAGTGAACCAGCGGGAGCCCCCTCCTACGAGCAGTACTTC.

For the CDR3, the DNA is TGCAGCGCCCAAAGACAGGAAAAACTGTTTTTT. Protein: CSAQRQEKLFF. The chain employs TRBV29-1 and TRBJ1-4, with a tentative D call TRBD1 (5 bases). The V end was cut by 7 bases, the J end by 8 bases, with 11 bases between. Germline-derived CDR1 and CDR2 are SQVTM and ANQGSEA. This CDR3 has 11 residues.

CDR3 in amino acids: CASRRGQHVEETQYF. The CDR3 coding sequence is TGTGCCAGCAGGAGGGGACAGCACGTGGAGGAGACCCAGTACTTC. This chain connects TRBV27 to TRBJ2-5; 7 bases align to TRBD1. The ends lost 6 bases at V and 5 bases at J; junction bases unmatched: 12. The CDR3 spans 15 residues. Per the germline V gene, CDR1 is MNHEY and CDR2 is SMNVEV (reference sequence).